A selection of T cell receptor beta chains follows, all from one sample in a study of T cell responses to AZD1222 COVID-19 vaccine. The table came from immunoSEQ multiplex PCR; TCRdb's copy has only in-frame clones and leaves some out. This sample has some 120,000 clones, with 88% found just once. The material sequenced was peripheral blood, taken on day 0 of MenACWY control vaccination. The receptors originated from an adult in good health. CDR3s include the opening cysteine and the closing phenylalanine or tryptophan. A D gene is named only where the DNA matches it firmly. Clone size is shown for a subset of rows, as once, few, many or a class of expanded clone.

d_gene	v_gene	j_gene	abundance	CDR3aa	CDR3nt
-	TRBV6-5	TRBJ2-1	-	CASSYVPYNEQFF	TGTGCCAGCAGTTACGTACCCTACAATGAGCAGTTCTTC
-	TRBV11-2	TRBJ1-1	-	CASSLRGGLNTEAFF	TGTGCCAGCAGCTTACGGGGGGGGTTAAACACTGAAGCTTTCTTT
-	TRBV7-9	TRBJ2-7	-	CASSSAVRGEQYF	TGTGCCAGCAGCTCTGCCGTCCGGGGCGAGCAGTACTTC
TRBD2	TRBV24-1	TRBJ2-5	-	CATSDSKRERGETQYF	TGTGCCACCAGTGATTCCAAGCGGGAGAGGGGGGAGACCCAGTACTTC
TRBD2	TRBV27	TRBJ2-7	-	CASSHSGYGLYEQYF	TGTGCCAGCAGTCATAGCGGGTACGGGCTCTACGAGCAGTACTTC
TRBD1	TRBV24-1	TRBJ2-1	-	CATKTGGLGDEQFF	TGTGCCACAAAGACAGGGGGCTTGGGCGATGAGCAGTTCTTC
-	TRBV30	TRBJ2-7	once	CAWSVRRGVGREQYF	TGTGCCTGGAGTGTACGGCGTGGGGTCGGAAGGGAGCAGTACTTC
TRBD1	TRBV5-1	TRBJ2-7	-	CASSLDRVFQDDEQYF	TGCGCCAGCAGCCTGGACAGGGTCTTCCAGGACGACGAGCAGTACTTC
-	TRBV3-1/TRBV3-2	TRBJ2-7	-	CASSQDTLGSYEQYF	TGTGCCAGCAGCCAAGATACACTAGGTTCCTACGAGCAGTACTTC
-	TRBV20-1	TRBJ1-1	few	CSASTSRVVTEAFF	TGCAGTGCTAGTACAAGTCGGGTGGTGACTGAAGCTTTCTTT
TRBD1	TRBV28	TRBJ1-5	-	CASSSNRDRLVQPQHF	TGTGCCAGCAGTTCGAACCGGGACAGGTTAGTTCAGCCCCAGCATTTT
TRBD1	TRBV11-1	TRBJ2-7	-	CASSNPWDSLYEQYF	TGTGCCAGCAGCAACCCTTGGGACAGCCTCTACGAGCAGTACTTC
-	TRBV6-1	TRBJ2-5	-	CASSEQGRGETQYF	TGTGCCAGCAGTGAACAGGGGCGAGGGGAGACCCAGTACTTC
TRBD2	TRBV5-1	TRBJ2-7	-	CASSRAERTGTSGTYEQYF	TGCGCCAGCAGCCGCGCGGAGAGGACCGGGACTAGCGGAACCTACGAGCAGTACTTC
-	TRBV5-1	TRBJ2-1	-	CASSLVGQRSSYNEQFF	TGCGCCAGCAGCTTGGTTGGACAGAGGAGCTCCTACAATGAGCAGTTCTTC
-	TRBV11-2	TRBJ2-5	-	CASSSQGLGAQYF	TGTGCCAGCAGCTCTCAGGGCCTAGGAGCCCAGTACTTC
-	TRBV11-2	TRBJ1-1	-	CASSLLSTRAFF	TGTGCCAGCAGCCTCCTTTCTACTAGGGCTTTCTTT
TRBD2	TRBV29-1	TRBJ2-4	-	CSVKAGTLGKNIQYF	TGCAGCGTTAAAGCGGGGACCTTGGGCAAAAACATTCAGTACTTC
-	TRBV28	TRBJ1-1	-	CASTVGGTEAFF	TGTGCCAGCACGGTGGGGGGAACTGAAGCTTTCTTT
-	TRBV12-3/TRBV12-4	TRBJ1-1	-	CASRLHAQAEAFF	TGTGCCAGCAGATTACATGCCCAAGCTGAAGCTTTCTTT
TRBD2	TRBV2	TRBJ2-3	-	CASSREVLAGGMGKYF	TGTGCCAGCAGCCGCGAGGTGTTAGCGGGAGGGATGGGAAAGTATTTT
TRBD1	TRBV5-6	TRBJ1-1	-	CASSLATGGFEAFF	TGTGCCAGCAGCTTGGCAACAGGGGGGTTTGAAGCTTTCTTT
-	TRBV6-5	TRBJ2-7	-	CAVLSRSSYEQYF	TGTGCCGTATTGAGTAGGAGCTCCTACGAGCAGTACTTC
TRBD2	TRBV6-4	TRBJ2-1	-	CARGGAGGYNEQFF	TGTGCCAGGGGGGGAGCGGGAGGTTACAATGAGCAGTTCTTC
-	TRBV9	TRBJ2-1	-	CASSVDRERGALGEQFF	TGTGCCAGCAGCGTAGATAGAGAGAGGGGGGCCCTGGGTGAGCAGTTCTTC
TRBD1	TRBV30	TRBJ1-1	-	CAWSVQGGLAFF	TGTGCCTGGAGTGTACAGGGGGGTTTAGCTTTCTTT
-	TRBV5-1	TRBJ2-4	once	CASSVYMGLAKNIQYF	TGCGCCAGCAGCGTGTACATGGGATTAGCCAAAAACATTCAGTACTTC
-	TRBV10-3	TRBJ1-5	-	CAISESDSANQPQHF	TGTGCCATCAGTGAGTCGGATTCGGCGAATCAGCCCCAGCATTTT
-	TRBV28	TRBJ2-7	-	CASSYVGGLYEQYF	TGTGCCAGCAGTTACGTGGGAGGCCTGTACGAGCAGTACTTC
-	TRBV5-1	TRBJ2-1	-	CASSPGTLNYNEQFF	TGCGCCAGCAGCCCCGGGACCCTAAATTACAATGAGCAGTTCTTC
TRBD2	TRBV24-1	TRBJ2-2	-	CATEDGRAFGELFF	TGTGCCACCGAGGACGGGAGGGCCTTCGGGGAGCTGTTTTTT
-	TRBV7-9	TRBJ1-5	-	CASSLVFGDSNQPQHF	TGTGCCAGCAGCTTAGTCTTCGGAGATAGCAATCAGCCCCAGCATTTT
TRBD1	TRBV4-2	TRBJ1-3	-	CASSQSFQQGGMNTIYF	TGTGCCAGCAGCCAATCCTTCCAGCAGGGGGGGATGAACACCATATATTTT
TRBD1	TRBV4-1	TRBJ1-6	-	CASSHADRGPQDSLHF	TGCGCCAGCAGCCATGCGGACAGGGGTCCTCAGGACTCCCTCCACTTT
-	TRBV7-8	TRBJ2-7	-	CASSLGFGGRDEQYF	TGTGCCAGCAGCTTAGGGTTCGGGGGACGAGACGAGCAGTACTTC
-	TRBV11-2	TRBJ2-7	-	CASSPRTGSDYEQYF	TGTGCCAGCAGCCCTCGAACAGGGTCCGACTACGAGCAGTACTTC
-	TRBV28	TRBJ1-6	-	CASRPGTADSPLHF	TGTGCCAGCAGGCCGGGCACCGCGGATTCACCCCTCCACTTT